This is a list of T cell receptor beta chains from one sample in a study of T cells in Graves' hyperthyroidism and ophthalmopathy. TCRdb independently ran MiXCR on the multiplex PCR reads; one entry per CDR3 protein. The data show about 400,000 distinct CDR3 sequences, 15% to 17% seen once. The sample consisted of blood. Source of these receptors: a woman between 18 and 30 years old with Graves' hyperthyroidism. The CDR3 runs from the conserved cysteine through the conserved F or W. The D gene is left open where the match is weak. Clone size is stated in some rows and not others, as once, few, many or a class when expanded.

j_call d_call clone_size v_call cdr3_nt cdr3_aa
TRBJ2-2 TRBD1 few TRBV27 TGTGCCAGCAGTTTCCGCACCGGTGCGCCAATAGACAGGGGGACCAACACCGGGGAGCTGTTTTTT CASSFRTGAPIDRGTNTGELFF
TRBJ1-1 NA many TRBV20-1 TGCAGTGCTCTTTACACGGGGGGCACTGAAGCTTTCTTT CSALYTGGTEAFF
TRBJ2-1 NA many TRBV7-8 TGTGCCAGCAGCCCAGGCACTAGTGGGATGCATGAGCAGTTCTTC CASSPGTSGMHEQFF
TRBJ2-1 TRBD2 many TRBV24-1 TGTGCCACCAGTGATACTAGCGGGAGAGGTGAGCAGTTCTTC CATSDTSGRGEQFF
TRBJ2-1 TRBD2 NA TRBV14 TGTGCCACCACCCTGGTTGACTACCGGGGGGGCTACAATGAGCAGTTCTTC CATTLVDYRGGYNEQFF
TRBJ2-4 NA many TRBV2 TGTGCCAGCAGGGAAGGGGGCAAAAACATTCAGTACTTC CASREGGKNIQYF
TRBJ2-7 NA many TRBV28 TGTGCCAGCGGCTTACAGGGTTTCGCCGAGCAGTACTTC CASGLQGFAEQYF
TRBJ2-5 NA many TRBV10-2 TGCGCCAGCAGTGTTTATGGGGGTGAGACCCAGTACTTC CASSVYGGETQYF
TRBJ1-2 TRBD1 NA TRBV6-1 TGTGCCAGCAGTGAAGCTTATCGGACAGGCAATCCCGGCTACACCTTC CASSEAYRTGNPGYTF
TRBJ2-2 NA few TRBV20-1 TGCAGTGCTAGACATCCGAAACAGCCGCTTAACACCGGGGAGCTGTTTTTT CSARHPKQPLNTGELFF
TRBJ2-2 NA few TRBV27 TGTGCCAGCAGACATCTATTCCAGGGGGAGGGCACCGGGGAGCTGTTTTTT CASRHLFQGEGTGELFF
TRBJ2-2 TRBD2 few TRBV2 TGTGCCAGCAGTTACCTAGCGGAAAACACCGGGGAGCTGTTTTTT CASSYLAENTGELFF
TRBJ1-5 NA NA TRBV19 TGTGCCAGTAGTATTATCCCGGACAGTAATCAGCCCCAGCATTTT CASSIIPDSNQPQHF
TRBJ2-2 NA NA TRBV4-2 TGTGCCGCCAACGTTCGTAGCGGAAGCGGGGAGCTGTTTTTT CAANVRSGSGELFF
TRBJ1-1 NA many TRBV5-1 TGCGCCAGCAGCTTGGCTACGGGGCAGGGCGGCACTGAAGCTTTCTTT CASSLATGQGGTEAFF
TRBJ2-1 NA many TRBV20-1 TGCAGTGCTAGATTTTCTAGCGTTTACAATGAGCAGTTCTTC CSARFSSVYNEQFF
TRBJ1-3 TRBD1 many TRBV30 TGTGCCACCCAGGAAGGACAGGGCTCCCTCTCTGGAAACACCATATATTTT CATQEGQGSLSGNTIYF
TRBJ2-2 TRBD2 few TRBV7-2 TGTGCCAGCAGCTCCCCCGGACTAGCGGGGGGGCTTGATGGCGGGGAGCTGTTTTTT CASSSPGLAGGLDGGELFF
TRBJ1-1 NA many TRBV11-2 TGTGCCAGCAGCTTATATGAGGGCACTGAAGCTTTCTTT CASSLYEGTEAFF
TRBJ2-1 TRBD2 few TRBV6-2/TRBV6-3 TGTGCCAGCAGATCCCCCGGGACTAGCCGCAATGAGCAGTTCTTC CASRSPGTSRNEQFF
TRBJ2-7 NA many TRBV20-1 TGCAGTGCTTTCTACAGGGAAAGGTCCTACGAGCAGTACTTC CSAFYRERSYEQYF
TRBJ2-3 TRBD2 many TRBV28 TGTGCCAGCAGTTTTGGGAGGGGCACAGATACGCAGTATTTT CASSFGRGTDTQYF
TRBJ2-1 NA few TRBV9 TGTGCCAGCAGCGATCGGTCCAAGGGGGAGAGAAAGGACTACAATGAGCAGTTCTTC CASSDRSKGERKDYNEQFF
TRBJ2-7 NA NA TRBV7-2 TGTGCCGGCAGCTTAAGAGTAGGCGGCCGGGACTTCTCCTACGAGCAGTACTTC CAGSLRVGGRDFSYEQYF
TRBJ2-7 TRBD2 many TRBV10-3 TGTGCCATCCGGGGGGAGGTCTCCTACGAGCAGTACTTC CAIRGEVSYEQYF
TRBJ1-3 NA many TRBV6-1 TGTGCCAGCAGTAGGGGGTGGTTCTCTGGAAACACCATATATTTT CASSRGWFSGNTIYF
TRBJ1-2 NA many TRBV6-5 TGTGCCAGCAGTTACTCGATGGGCCAGCCCTATGGCTACACCTTC CASSYSMGQPYGYTF
TRBJ2-1 TRBD2 few TRBV18 TGTGCCAGCTCGCGGGAGGGTCGAGGAATCTTC CASSREGRGIF
TRBJ1-3 NA many TRBV11-3 TGTGCCAGCAGCTTGGCTGTTGGAAACACCATATATTTT CASSLAVGNTIYF
TRBJ1-5 NA many TRBV28 TGTGCCAGCAGTTCGGAGCAGCTTGGCAATCAGCCCCAGCATTTT CASSSEQLGNQPQHF
TRBJ1-1 NA many TRBV5-1 TGCGCCAGCAGCTCAGCAGGGCAGGCTGAAGCTTTCTTT CASSSAGQAEAFF
TRBJ1-2 NA few TRBV20-1 TGCAGTGCTAGTATCCCCCCAGGGCAGGTCGATAGCTACACCTTC CSASIPPGQVDSYTF
TRBJ2-1 NA many TRBV30 TGTGCCTGGAGTACTGGGGACTCCTACAATGAGCAGTTCTTC CAWSTGDSYNEQFF
TRBJ1-5 NA many TRBV12-3/TRBV12-4 TGTGCCAGCAGCCCAAGGGGCGACGGAAGGAATCAGCCCCAGCATTTT CASSPRGDGRNQPQHF
TRBJ1-1 NA many TRBV18 TGTGCCAGCTCCCTTCTGACGAACACTGAAGCTTTCTTT CASSLLTNTEAFF
TRBJ2-3 TRBD1 few TRBV15 TGTGCCACCAGCAGAGTCACAGGGGCGGGCACAGATACGCAGTATTTT CATSRVTGAGTDTQYF
TRBJ2-7 NA many TRBV2 TGTGCCAGCAAAACTAGAAACTCCTACGAGCAGTACTTC CASKTRNSYEQYF
TRBJ1-2 NA once TRBV11-2 TGTGCCAGCAGACCTGCGGGCCGGTGGGGCTACACCTTC CASRPAGRWGYTF
TRBJ1-5 NA many TRBV10-3 TGTGCCATCAGTGCGGACAGAAATCAGCCCCAGCATTTT CAISADRNQPQHF
TRBJ2-3 NA many TRBV5-5 TGTGCCAGCAGCGACATCCGGGAAGAGAGTAGCACAGATACGCAGTATTTT CASSDIREESSTDTQYF
TRBJ2-7 NA many TRBV25-1 TGTGCCAGCAGTGAATATAAGGTGGATGGCGAGCAGTACTTC CASSEYKVDGEQYF
TRBJ1-5 NA few TRBV9 TGTGCCAGCAGCGTAGCTCGGGAGCAGCCCCAGCATTTT CASSVAREQPQHF
TRBJ1-4 NA NA TRBV25-1 TGTGCCAGCTTGGGGGGAGGACAGTCGAGACTGTTTTTT CASLGGGQSRLFF
TRBJ2-1 TRBD2 NA TRBV28 TGTGCCAGCAGTCCACCGGGACTAGGGTCGGGTGAGCAGTTCTTC CASSPPGLGSGEQFF
TRBJ2-1 NA many TRBV24-1 TGTGCCACCAGTGGGTCCTCCACTGGGAATGAGCAGTTCTTC CATSGSSTGNEQFF
TRBJ2-3 TRBD1 many TRBV11-3 TGTGCCAGCTTGGACAGGGGGGCAGATACGCAGTATTTT CASLDRGADTQYF
TRBJ1-6 NA many TRBV4-2 TGTGCCAGCAGCCAAGAGCCAGCGAGCAATAATTCACCCCTCCACTTT CASSQEPASNNSPLHF
TRBJ1-4 NA once TRBV28 TGTGCCAGCAGTCCCCAGATTAATGAAAAACTGTTTTTT CASSPQINEKLFF
TRBJ1-5 NA many TRBV5-5 TGTGCCAGCAGCCCGACAGCATATAGCAATCAGCCCCAGCATTTT CASSPTAYSNQPQHF
TRBJ2-5 TRBD1 many TRBV18 TGTGCCAGCTCACCCCAACAGGGGGCGGAGACCCAGTACTTC CASSPQQGAETQYF
TRBJ2-2 NA many TRBV7-9 TGTGCCAGCAGGCCACCGCCCAGGCTTGATAAAACCGGGGAGCTGTTTTTT CASRPPPRLDKTGELFF
TRBJ2-2 TRBD2 many TRBV3-1 TGTGCCAGCAGCCATTCGGGACTAGCGGAAGCCGGGGAGCTGTTTTTT CASSHSGLAEAGELFF
TRBJ2-7 TRBD2 many TRBV4-1 TGCGCCAGCAGCCCCGCTAGCGGGAGGAGCTACGAGCAGTACTTC CASSPASGRSYEQYF
TRBJ2-7 TRBD2 NA TRBV28 TGTGCCAGCAGTTTCATCCTCGGGGGGGTCTCCTACGAGCAGTACTTC CASSFILGGVSYEQYF
TRBJ2-2 NA few TRBV10-3 TGTGCCATCAGTGAGTCGAAGGGATTCATTAACACCGGGGAGCTGTTTTTT CAISESKGFINTGELFF
TRBJ1-1 TRBD1 few TRBV27 TGTGCCAGCAGAGAAACAGGGGTCTGGGACACTGAAGCTTTCTTT CASRETGVWDTEAFF
TRBJ2-2 NA few TRBV19 TGTGCCAGTAGTATCGGGCCGATCACCGGGGAGCTGTTTTTT CASSIGPITGELFF
TRBJ2-3 TRBD2 few TRBV9 TGTGCCAGCAGCGTAGAAGGGGTTAGACTAGCGGGGGCAGAAGGAGATACGCAGTATTTT CASSVEGVRLAGAEGDTQYF
TRBJ2-5 NA many TRBV27 TGTGCCAGCAGTCTACTAGGGGCACTGGAGACCCAGTACTTC CASSLLGALETQYF